Listed below are T cell receptor beta chains from one sample, sequenced in a study of T cell responses to AZD1222 COVID-19 vaccine. Assay: immunoSEQ multiplex PCR; the TCRdb copy retains only in-frame clones and omits some. The sample records under 200,000 clones, approximately 90% being singletons. The source was peripheral blood, collected 28 days after the second AZD1222 dose. The source of these receptors is an adult who received the AZD1222 COVID-19 vaccine. Each CDR3 is given with its conserved first and last residue. D genes are given only for firm matches. The size entry is marked missing in some rows and otherwise reads once, few, many or a size class.

v_gene: TRBV28; j_gene: TRBJ1-1; d_gene: TRBD1; abundance: .; CDR3aa: CASSVRGRMNTEAFF; CDR3nt: TGTGCCAGCAGTGTCAGGGGGCGGATGAACACTGAAGCTTTCTTT
v_gene: TRBV19; j_gene: TRBJ2-5; d_gene: .; abundance: .; CDR3aa: CASSIGFRRTQETQYF; CDR3nt: TGTGCCAGTAGTATAGGTTTTCGGCGGACCCAAGAGACCCAGTACTTC
v_gene: TRBV10-3; j_gene: TRBJ1-1; d_gene: .; abundance: .; CDR3aa: CAISRGLLNTEAFF; CDR3nt: TGTGCCATCAGCCGGGGACTTCTGAACACTGAAGCTTTCTTT
v_gene: TRBV21-1; j_gene: TRBJ1-6; d_gene: .; abundance: .; CDR3aa: CASRNAGQGCWNSPLHF; CDR3nt: TGTGCCAGCAGGAACGCCGGACAGGGGTGTTGGAATTCACCCCTCCACTTT
v_gene: TRBV5-6; j_gene: TRBJ2-1; d_gene: .; abundance: .; CDR3aa: CASSFARVEQFF; CDR3nt: TGTGCCAGCAGCTTTGCGCGGGTTGAGCAGTTCTTC
v_gene: TRBV28; j_gene: TRBJ2-7; d_gene: TRBD2; abundance: .; CDR3aa: CASSVLAGGPREQYF; CDR3nt: TGTGCCAGCAGCGTTCTAGCGGGAGGGCCAAGGGAGCAGTACTTC
v_gene: TRBV28; j_gene: TRBJ2-1; d_gene: TRBD2; abundance: .; CDR3aa: CASSLPLAGNEQFF; CDR3nt: TGTGCCAGCAGTTTACCTCTAGCGGGCAATGAGCAGTTCTTC
v_gene: TRBV6-2/TRBV6-3; j_gene: TRBJ2-3; d_gene: TRBD2; abundance: once; CDR3aa: CASSDPGLAGGLNSDTQYF; CDR3nt: TGTGCCAGCAGCGACCCGGGACTAGCGGGAGGCCTCAATTCAGATACGCAGTATTTT
v_gene: TRBV4-3; j_gene: TRBJ2-2; d_gene: .; abundance: .; CDR3aa: CASSQGGGSGRGELFF; CDR3nt: TGCGCCAGCAGCCAAGGGGGTGGGAGCGGTCGCGGGGAGCTGTTTTTT
v_gene: TRBV3-1/TRBV3-2; j_gene: TRBJ1-3; d_gene: .; abundance: .; CDR3aa: CASSQVVTGGNTIYF; CDR3nt: TGTGCCAGCAGCCAAGTGGTGACAGGAGGAAACACCATATATTTT
v_gene: TRBV27; j_gene: TRBJ2-7; d_gene: TRBD1; abundance: .; CDR3aa: CASSLGQGAGEQYF; CDR3nt: TGTGCCAGCAGTTTAGGACAGGGGGCGGGTGAGCAGTACTTC
v_gene: TRBV18; j_gene: TRBJ2-5; d_gene: TRBD1; abundance: .; CDR3aa: CASSPRGQQETQYF; CDR3nt: TGTGCCAGCTCACCAAGGGGACAGCAAGAGACCCAGTACTTC
v_gene: TRBV10-3; j_gene: TRBJ1-5; d_gene: .; abundance: .; CDR3aa: CAISALGGDQPQHF; CDR3nt: TGTGCCATCAGTGCTCTCGGAGGGGATCAGCCCCAGCATTTT
v_gene: TRBV6-2/TRBV6-3; j_gene: TRBJ1-1; d_gene: TRBD1; abundance: .; CDR3aa: CASSYRDRNTEAFF; CDR3nt: TGTGCCAGCAGTTACCGGGACAGGAACACTGAAGCTTTCTTT
v_gene: TRBV5-4; j_gene: TRBJ2-7; d_gene: TRBD2; abundance: .; CDR3aa: CASSLSGGNRYEQYF; CDR3nt: TGTGCCAGCAGCTTATCGGGAGGAAACCGGTACGAGCAGTACTTC
v_gene: TRBV10-3; j_gene: TRBJ1-5; d_gene: TRBD1; abundance: .; CDR3aa: CAISTTGGAGQPQHF; CDR3nt: TGTGCCATCAGTACTACAGGGGGCGCCGGGCAGCCCCAGCATTTT
v_gene: TRBV9; j_gene: TRBJ2-3; d_gene: .; abundance: .; CDR3aa: CASSPLRRGGDTQYF; CDR3nt: TGTGCCAGCAGCCCCCTCCGCAGGGGAGGAGATACGCAGTATTTT
v_gene: TRBV11-1; j_gene: TRBJ2-5; d_gene: .; abundance: .; CDR3aa: CASSPGGAETQYF; CDR3nt: TGTGCCAGCAGCCCCGGGGGTGCGGAGACCCAGTACTTC
v_gene: TRBV7-2; j_gene: TRBJ1-5; d_gene: .; abundance: few; CDR3aa: CASSLYAGEQPQHF; CDR3nt: TGTGCCAGCAGCTTATATGCAGGGGAGCAGCCCCAGCATTTT
v_gene: TRBV4-3; j_gene: TRBJ2-1; d_gene: TRBD2; abundance: .; CDR3aa: CASSQDRAGRDEQFF; CDR3nt: TGCGCCAGCAGCCAAGATCGGGCCGGGAGGGATGAGCAGTTCTTC
v_gene: TRBV10-3; j_gene: TRBJ1-2; d_gene: .; abundance: few; CDR3aa: CAIMQGWFTNYGYTF; CDR3nt: TGTGCCATCATGCAGGGCTGGTTCACTAACTATGGCTACACCTTC
v_gene: TRBV6-4; j_gene: TRBJ2-1; d_gene: .; abundance: .; CDR3aa: CASSSGFRGNEQFF; CDR3nt: TGTGCCAGCAGTTCGGGCTTTCGGGGCAATGAGCAGTTCTTC
v_gene: TRBV7-9; j_gene: TRBJ1-1; d_gene: TRBD1; abundance: .; CDR3aa: CASSWDRGGPEAFF; CDR3nt: TGTGCCAGCAGCTGGGACAGGGGAGGCCCTGAAGCTTTCTTT
v_gene: TRBV6-2/TRBV6-3; j_gene: TRBJ1-2; d_gene: TRBD1; abundance: .; CDR3aa: CASSQGQFNYGYTF; CDR3nt: TGTGCCAGCAGCCAGGGACAGTTTAACTATGGCTACACCTTC
v_gene: TRBV5-6; j_gene: TRBJ2-1; d_gene: TRBD1; abundance: .; CDR3aa: CASSLRDRPYNEQFF; CDR3nt: TGTGCCAGCAGCCTCCGGGACAGGCCCTACAATGAGCAGTTCTTC
v_gene: TRBV4-3; j_gene: TRBJ2-5; d_gene: .; abundance: .; CDR3aa: CASSQDLGPQETQYF; CDR3nt: TGCGCCAGCAGCCAAGATCTCGGACCCCAAGAGACCCAGTACTTC
v_gene: TRBV4-2; j_gene: TRBJ2-4; d_gene: TRBD1; abundance: .; CDR3aa: CASSQETTGGNIQYF; CDR3nt: TGTGCCAGCAGCCAAGAGACCACAGGGGGAAACATTCAGTACTTC
v_gene: TRBV4-2; j_gene: TRBJ2-2; d_gene: .; abundance: .; CDR3aa: CASSQDDAGLNTGELFF; CDR3nt: TGTGCCAGCAGCCAAGACGACGCGGGCCTGAACACCGGGGAGCTGTTTTTT
v_gene: TRBV5-5; j_gene: TRBJ1-5; d_gene: .; abundance: .; CDR3aa: CASSLVRTNQPQHF; CDR3nt: TGTGCCAGCAGCTTGGTCCGAACCAATCAGCCCCAGCATTTT
v_gene: TRBV3-1/TRBV3-2; j_gene: TRBJ2-3; d_gene: .; abundance: .; CDR3aa: CASSQEGAADTQYF; CDR3nt: TGTGCCAGCAGCCAAGAGGGAGCGGCAGATACGCAGTATTTT
v_gene: TRBV27; j_gene: TRBJ1-6; d_gene: TRBD1; abundance: few; CDR3aa: CASAPDRDYNSPLHF; CDR3nt: TGTGCCAGCGCGCCGGACAGGGACTATAATTCACCCCTCCACTTT
v_gene: TRBV28; j_gene: TRBJ2-7; d_gene: .; abundance: .; CDR3aa: CASSSPVGPYEQYF; CDR3nt: TGTGCCAGCAGTTCCCCGGTGGGTCCCTACGAGCAGTACTTC
v_gene: TRBV9; j_gene: TRBJ2-7; d_gene: .; abundance: .; CDR3aa: CASSVNSGSSYEQYF; CDR3nt: TGTGCCAGCAGCGTAAATTCAGGCTCCTCCTACGAGCAGTACTTC
v_gene: TRBV7-3; j_gene: TRBJ2-5; d_gene: .; abundance: once; CDR3aa: CASSRAQEETQYF; CDR3nt: TGTGCCAGCAGCCGCGCCCAAGAAGAGACCCAGTACTTC
v_gene: TRBV5-1; j_gene: TRBJ2-2; d_gene: TRBD2; abundance: .; CDR3aa: CASSWGFWAGEDTGELFF; CDR3nt: TGCGCCAGCAGCTGGGGGTTCTGGGCGGGAGAGGACACCGGGGAGCTGTTTTTT